This TCR beta chain derives from a study of shared clonotypes between healthy human individuals. The data were produced by immunoSEQ multiplex PCR, yet TCRdb's version contains in-frame clones alone and is incomplete. The sample carries approximately 2.5 million clones, 93% recorded once. V was trimmed by 3 bases and J by 3 bases, leaving 7 bases between them. The CDR3 has 13 amino acids. Germline assignment: CDR1 MDHEN and CDR2 SYDVKM. V is TRBV28 and J is TRBJ2-3, with no clear D. The sample taken for sequencing was naive CD4+ T cells from PBMCs. Subset denoted: CD45RA+ positively selected. The sequence was obtained from a young man in good health. Some clones in this sample may be carry-over from other donors' samples. The CDR3 nucleotides are TGTGCCAGCAGTTTTGACTTGACAGATACGCAGTATTTT. Translating it yields CASSFDLTDTQYF.